This T cell receptor (beta chain) was observed in a study of cytomegalovirus exposure and HLA in healthy donors. The CDR3 loop spans 16 amino acids. Primers: 60 Vbeta forward and 13 Jbeta reverse. Clones were sequenced by immunoSEQ multiplex PCR, and TCRdb holds only the in-frame ones, with some missing. There are some 77,000 clones in the sample; roughly 80% occur only once, and about 22% lies in the top ten. The sequenced material came from PBMCs. The V call is TRBV1, the J call TRBJ1-5; TRBD1 reflects the table's D call only, with no check against the DNA. TRBV1 is a known pseudogene. The sequence derives from a middle-aged woman in good health and CMV-seropositive. As DNA, the CDR3 is TGCACCAGCAGCCAAGATTCAGGGATTTTGCATCAGCCCCAGCATTTT. The encoded protein is CTSSQDSGILHQPQHF.